This is a list of T cell receptor beta chains from one sample in a study of blood T cell repertoires in COVID-19. Only in-frame clones appear in the TCRdb table, and some are missing; sequencing was by immunoSEQ multiplex PCR. This table has approximately 100,000 clones, roughly 84% appearing once. The sample was peripheral blood. All receptors come from a human donor in a cohort sampled during active COVID-19. Each CDR3 is given with its conserved first and last residue. D genes are given only for firm matches. Expanded clones get a size class; other rows say once, few or many, or leave the size out.

>TRBV27|TRBJ2-7|few|.
TGTGCCAGCAGTTTAATAGCTCTTATCCACGAGCAGTACTTC
CASSLIALIHEQYF
>TRBV30|TRBJ2-1|.|TRBD1
TGTGCCTGGAGTCCCGGGACAGGGGGCTGGAGTGAGCAGTTCTTC
CAWSPGTGGWSEQFF
>TRBV5-4|TRBJ2-2|.|TRBD2
TGTGCCAGCAGCTCAACTGTGCGGGAGGGGGAGCTGTTTTTT
CASSSTVREGELFF
>TRBV28|TRBJ2-7|.|TRBD1
TGTGCCAGCACGTCGACCCCCGGGACAGGGGTCCCCGAGCAGTACTTC
CASTSTPGTGVPEQYF
>TRBV5-4|TRBJ1-4|.|TRBD1
TGTGCCAGCAGCATCGAACCAGGGGGGTCTAATGAAAAACTGTTTTTT
CASSIEPGGSNEKLFF
>TRBV18|TRBJ1-2|.|TRBD1
TGTGCCAGCTCGCCCGGCCGGGACAGGGGACTTGACCCAGGCATTTATGGCTACACCTTC
CASSPGRDRGLDPGIYGYTF
>TRBV6-5|TRBJ2-4|.|.
TGTGCCAGCAGTTACACCGTCCGGGACACCCAAAACATTCAGTACTTC
CASSYTVRDTQNIQYF
>TRBV4-2|TRBJ1-1|many|.
TGTGCCAGCAGCCACCAAACAGGGGAAGCTTTCTTT
CASSHQTGEAFF
>TRBV3-1/TRBV3-2|TRBJ2-5|.|.
TGTGCCAGCAGCCGGGCGGGGAGGGAGACCCAGTACTTC
CASSRAGRETQYF
>TRBV29-1|TRBJ2-1|.|.
TGCAGCGTTGAAATAATCACAGACAGCAATGAGCAGTTCTTC
CSVEIITDSNEQFF
>TRBV7-9|TRBJ2-5|few|.
TGTGCCAGCAGGCTCGGGTCCCAAGAGACCCAGTACTTC
CASRLGSQETQYF
>TRBV10-3|TRBJ2-7|.|TRBD2
TGTGCCATCAGCTGGGCTGCGGGAGGGTCCTACGAGCAGTACTTC
CAISWAAGGSYEQYF
>TRBV10-3|TRBJ2-7|.|TRBD1
TGTGCCATCAGATCCACAGGGGTAGGTGAGCAGTACTTC
CAIRSTGVGEQYF
>TRBV5-4|TRBJ1-1|.|.
TGTGCCAGCAGCTTGGCCAGTATGAACACTGAAGCTTTCTTT
CASSLASMNTEAFF